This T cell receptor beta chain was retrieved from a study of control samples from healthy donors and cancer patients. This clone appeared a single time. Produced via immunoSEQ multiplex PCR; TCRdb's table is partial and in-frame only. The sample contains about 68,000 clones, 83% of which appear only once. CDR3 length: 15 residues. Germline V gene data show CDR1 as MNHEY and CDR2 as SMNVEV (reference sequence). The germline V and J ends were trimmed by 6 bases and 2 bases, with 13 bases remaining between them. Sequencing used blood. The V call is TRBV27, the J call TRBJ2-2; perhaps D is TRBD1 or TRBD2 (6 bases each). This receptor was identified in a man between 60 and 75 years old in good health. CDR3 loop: CASRKGGLNTGELFF. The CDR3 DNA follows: TGTGCCAGCAGAAAAGGGGGACTCAACACCGGGGAGCTGTTTTTT.